This T cell receptor beta chain emerged from a study of OX40 agonist ivuxolimab in advanced cancers. Study context: Three dose-escalation patients had partial responses: one with hepatocellular carcinoma and two with cutaneous melanoma.

CDR1 is MDHEN, CDR2 SYDVKM, per germline. The CDR3 consists of 15 residues. V shed 2 bases and J shed 3 bases, with 12 bases lying between them. In regard to this clone: Its specificity is not known.

Sequencing was performed with immunoSEQ multiplex PCR; in TCRdb, only in-frame clones are kept and a portion is missing. This sample yields about 13,000 clones, of which approximately 80% are seen a single time; about 37% belongs to the top ten. The study's findings and limits: Partial responders treated at 0.1-3.0 mg/kg exhibited clonal expansion among the lowest measured.

Sequencing used CD4+ or CD8+ T cells sorted from blood, obtained in a trial of the OX40 agonist ivuxolimab. The chain has TRBV28 and TRBJ2-3; TRBD2 is a possible D gene (6 bases). This TCR came from an adult with an advanced solid tumor such as melanoma, head and neck, liver or kidney cancer. CDR3 residues: CASSLGLARTDTQYF. The CDR3 region has the DNA TGTGCCAGCAGTTTAGGGCTAGCGAGGACAGATACGCAGTATTTT.